This T cell receptor beta chain originates from a study of radiation and T cells in renal cell carcinoma. Clones were read by immunoSEQ multiplex PCR, and TCRdb kept only the in-frame ones, dropping some. The table lists fewer than 150,000 clones, 85% to 90% of them singletons, with 5% to 6% in the top ten. Remarks on this clone: The antigen is unknown.

The CDR3 length is 14 residues. V lost 6 bases and J 0 bases, leaving 8 bases between the germline ends. The germline V gene has CDR1 MNHEY and CDR2 SMNVEV (reference sequence). General observations from the study: In blood, top tumor clones expanded by 2 weeks, shrinking by 4. Baseline intratumoral clonotype presence is unknown without pretreatment biopsies.

Noted time point: blood 2 weeks post-SBRT. The treatment is: 15 Gy SBRT to primary tumor, nephrectomy 4 weeks later. This renal cell carcinoma was of the clear cell type. This TCR came from a woman in her seventies with renal cell carcinoma. This specimen consisted of blood, obtained from a patient whose treatment included radiotherapy and nephrectomy. The chain is built from TRBV27 and TRBJ1-4; D remains ambiguous. The CDR3 loop is CASRDRATNEKLFF. The CDR3, as DNA: TGTGCCAGCAGGGACCGTGCAACTAATGAAAAACTGTTTTTT.